This entry lists 20 T cell receptor beta chains sequenced from one sample in a study of shared clonotypes between healthy human individuals. Profiling relied on immunoSEQ multiplex PCR, and the TCRdb table lists in-frame clones only, not all of them. Found here are approximately 500,000 clones, less than 96% of them singletons; the top ten hold 0.055% to 0.075%. The sequencing sample was made of naive CD4+ T cells sorted from blood. The subset here: CD45RA+ positively selected. These TCRs come from a woman aged 25 to 39 in good health.

The rearrangement joins TRBV2 to TRBJ2-1; a possible D gene is TRBD2 (5 bases). Germline lookup yields CDR1 SNHLY and CDR2 FYNNEI. V gave up 7 bases and J gave up 8 bases, with 15 bases separating them. The CDR3 runs 13 residues. CDR3 nucleotide sequence: TGTGCCAGCAATTTGAAAGGGAGCGATGAGCAGTTCTTC. It encodes CASNLKGSDEQFF. Full variable domain (missing parts from reference TRBV2 and TRBJ2-1): EPEVTQTPSHQVTQMGQEVILRCVPISNHLYFYWYRQILGQKVEFLVSFYNNEISEKSEIFDDQFSVERPDGSNFTLKIRSTKLEDSAMYFCASNLKGSDEQFFGPGTRLTVL.

This clone has only one observation. The rearrangement joins TRBV10-1 to TRBJ2-3; TRBD2 matches 10 bases. This CDR3 has 20 residues. V lost 2 bases and J lost 6; bases outside the gene matches: 20. CDR1 is WNHNN and CDR2 is SYGVQD in the germline V gene (reference sequence). The CDR3 here is CASSEDQRTSGASVIDTQYF. The CDR3 DNA reads as TGCGCCAGCAGTGAGGACCAAAGGACTAGCGGAGCCTCGGTTATCGATACGCAGTATTTT.

V and J are TRBV19 and TRBJ2-1; no firm D call. Trimming cost V 3 bases and J 5 bases, with 8 bases left between them. This CDR3 spans 13 amino acids. CDR1 and CDR2 (germline): LNHDA, SQIVND (reference sequence). DNA for the CDR3: TGTGCCAGTAGTATTGGGGTGAACAATGAGCAGTTCTTC. This encodes CASSIGVNNEQFF.

The rearrangement links TRBV18 to TRBJ2-2, with 9 bases lining up with TRBD1. From germline, CDR1 is KGHSH and CDR2 LQKENI. CDR3 length: 16 residues. The ends lost 1 base at V and 3 bases at J; junction bases unmatched: 3. CDR3 amino acids: CASSPQTGGDTGELFF. The CDR3 DNA reads TGTGCCAGCTCACCACAAACAGGGGGCGACACCGGGGAGCTGTTTTTT.

This clone occurred once. The rearrangement links TRBV27 to TRBJ2-7; the match to TRBD1 covers 8 bases. The CDR3 has 13 residues. Looked up from germline, CDR1 is MNHEY and CDR2 is SMNVEV (reference sequence). The ends lost 6 bases at V and 4 bases at J; junction bases unmatched: 5. The DNA for the CDR3 is TGTGCCAGCAGCCAGGACAGGGAATACGAGCAGTACTTC. This encodes CASSQDREYEQYF.

The genes are TRBV15 and TRBJ1-5; D remains ambiguous. The CDR3 has 16 amino acids. Germline V gene data show CDR1 as LNHNV and CDR2 as YYDKDF (reference sequence). V was trimmed by 0 bases and J by 4 bases, leaving 13 bases between them. CDR3 DNA sequence: TGTGCCACCAGCAGAGAGTTCTGGTCAGAAAATCAGCCCCAGCATTTT. It specifies CATSREFWSENQPQHF.

V and J are TRBV28 and TRBJ1-4, with TRBD1 as a possible D gene (6 bases). The CDR3 spans 16 residues. V lost 5 bases and J lost 2, with 15 bases in between. Germline values: CDR1 MDHEN, CDR2 SYDVKM. Here the CDR3 reads CASSRLPGATNEKLFF. The CDR3 DNA reads TGTGCCAGCAGTCGCCTTCCGGGGGCTACTAATGAAAAACTGTTTTTT.

The chain joins TRBV4-1 to TRBJ1-5; D perhaps matches TRBD1 (5 bases). From germline, CDR1 is MGHRA and CDR2 YSYEKL. The CDR3 length is 16 residues. Between the trimmed V and J ends, which lost 1 base and 2 bases, there was a span of 12 bases. The CDR3 DNA sequence: TGCGCCAGCAGCCAAGTGCGGGGGAAGCGCAATCAGCCCCAGCATTTT. Translation gives CASSQVRGKRNQPQHF.

The genes are TRBV7-6 and TRBJ1-2; 7 bases line up with TRBD1. J lost 8 bases, V lost 1 base, and 4 bases had no gene match. Germline V gene lookup returns CDR1 SGHVS and CDR2 FNYEAQ. CDR3 length: 13 residues. The CDR3, as DNA: TGTGCCAGCAGCTTAGGACAGGGACAAGGCTACACCTTC. Translated: CASSLGQGQGYTF.

The chain uses TRBV5-5 and TRBJ2-7; D is uncertain. CDR1 and CDR2 from the germline V gene are SGHKS and YYEKEE (reference sequence). This CDR3 spans 11 amino acids. Trimming pared 4 bases from V and 3 bases from J, leaving 5 bases between. The CDR3: CASSPHYEQYF. The DNA of the CDR3 is TGTGCCAGCAGCCCGCACTACGAGCAGTACTTC. Full variable domain (missing parts from reference TRBV5-5 and TRBJ2-7): DAGVTQSPTHLIKTRGQQVTLRCSPISGHKSVSWYQQVLGQGPQFIFQYYEKEERGRGNFPDRFSARQFPNYSSELNVNALLLGDSALYLCASSPHYEQYFGPGTRLTVT.

Remarks on this clone: The same CDR3 also results from other DNA sequences found in this sample. The chain joins TRBV5-1 to TRBJ2-6, with TRBD1 matching over 8 bases. CDR1 is SGHRS, CDR2 YFSETQ, per germline. This CDR3 contains 16 residues. J lost 4 bases, V lost 0 bases, and 3 bases had no gene match. The CDR3, as DNA: TGCGCCAGCAGCTTGGGGACAGGGTCCGGGGCCAACGTCCTGACTTTC. It is translated as CASSLGTGSGANVLTF.

The chain uses TRBV7-8 and TRBJ2-1; tentatively, D is TRBD2 (5 bases). Germline values: CDR1 SGHVS, CDR2 FQNEAQ. Between the trimmed V and J ends, which lost 4 bases and 8 bases, there was a span of 12 bases. The CDR3 covers 13 residues. The DNA of the CDR3 is TGTGCCAGCAGCTCGTTTCTCGGGGATGAGCAGTTCTTC. Translation gives CASSSFLGDEQFF.

The chain carries TRBV5-1 and TRBJ2-2; no clear D. V lost 2 bases to trimming and J lost 1 base, with 12 bases between them. Per the germline V gene, CDR1 is SGHRS and CDR2 is YFSETQ. The CDR3 is made up of 16 amino acids. CDR3 DNA: TGCGCCAGCAGCTTTAAGGAACCTCTGAACACCGGGGAGCTGTTTTTT. It specifies CASSFKEPLNTGELFF. The variable domain in full, with the rest retrieved from reference TRBV5-1 and TRBJ2-2, is KAGVTQTPRYLIKTRGQQVTLSCSPISGHRSVSWYQQTPGQGLQFLFEYFSETQRNKGNFPGRFSGRQFSNSRSEMNVSTLELGDSALYLCASSFKEPLNTGELFFGEGSRLTVL.

The rearrangement joins TRBV30 to TRBJ1-2, with 8 nucleotides matching TRBD1. The V and J ends lost 3 bases and 3 bases, in that order; junction bases with no gene match: 6. This CDR3 spans 14 amino acids. From germline, CDR1 is GTSNPN and CDR2 SVGIG (reference sequence). The CDR3 sequence: CAWRPRTGHYGYTF. CDR3 coding DNA: TGTGCCTGGAGGCCACGGACAGGGCACTATGGCTACACCTTC.

The CDR3 DNA is TGTGCCAGCTCACCTAGGGAGCCGTACTCGCAGTACTTC. Translated: CASSPREPYSQYF. The chain joins TRBV18 to TRBJ2-7; D perhaps matches TRBD2 (5 bases). Germline V gene lookup returns CDR1 KGHSH and CDR2 LQKENI. The CDR3 extends over 13 amino acids. The germline V and J ends were trimmed by 3 bases and 9 bases, with 15 bases remaining between them.

The table lists this clone with a count of one. This chain joins TRBV7-2 and TRBJ2-7; a possible D gene is TRBD2 (5 bases). Between the trimmed V and J ends, which lost 1 base and 0 bases, there was a span of 7 bases. This CDR3 is built from 14 residues. Germline-derived CDR1 and CDR2 are SGHTA and FQGNSA. The CDR3 DNA reads TGTGCCAGCAGCTTAGGGCGGGCCTCCTACGAGCAGTACTTC. It translates to CASSLGRASYEQYF.

The rearrangement uses TRBV27 and TRBJ2-7; perhaps D is TRBD1 or TRBD2 (6 bases each). Germline loops: CDR1 MNHEY, CDR2 SMNVEV (reference sequence). The CDR3 sequence is 14 residues long. V shed 2 bases and J shed 5 bases, with 13 bases lying between them. CDR3 residues: CASSLVRGRDEQYF. In nucleotides, the CDR3 is TGTGCCAGCAGTTTAGTCCGGGGGCGCGACGAGCAGTACTTC.

The J gene is TRBJ2-1, the V gene TRBV27; 8 bases match TRBD1. The germline V gene has CDR1 MNHEY and CDR2 SMNVEV (reference sequence). J gave up 10 bases and V 6 bases, and 14 bases lay outside the gene matches. This CDR3 comprises 15 residues. Written as DNA, the CDR3 is TGTGCCAGCAGCCCCTCGTACGGACAGGGCAAAGAGCAGTTCTTC. Residues: CASSPSYGQGKEQFF.

The chain joins TRBV7-8 to TRBJ1-3; no reliable D call. Per germline, CDR1 SGHVS and CDR2 FQNEAQ. V was trimmed by 5 bases and J by 3 bases, leaving 14 bases between them. The CDR3 runs to 15 residues. The CDR3 DNA reads TGTGCCAGCAGCATGGCCCGGTCGGGTGGAAACACCATATATTTT. Translated: CASSMARSGGNTIYF.

The genes are TRBV7-6 and TRBJ2-5; unclear D gene. The CDR3 sequence is 19 residues long. The germline V gene has CDR1 SGHVS and CDR2 FNYEAQ. V was trimmed by 2 bases and J by 0 bases, leaving 22 bases between them. The CDR3 here is CASSLPSLYPLMYQETQYF. The CDR3, as DNA: TGTGCCAGCAGCTTACCTTCTTTATATCCCCTCATGTACCAAGAGACCCAGTACTTC.